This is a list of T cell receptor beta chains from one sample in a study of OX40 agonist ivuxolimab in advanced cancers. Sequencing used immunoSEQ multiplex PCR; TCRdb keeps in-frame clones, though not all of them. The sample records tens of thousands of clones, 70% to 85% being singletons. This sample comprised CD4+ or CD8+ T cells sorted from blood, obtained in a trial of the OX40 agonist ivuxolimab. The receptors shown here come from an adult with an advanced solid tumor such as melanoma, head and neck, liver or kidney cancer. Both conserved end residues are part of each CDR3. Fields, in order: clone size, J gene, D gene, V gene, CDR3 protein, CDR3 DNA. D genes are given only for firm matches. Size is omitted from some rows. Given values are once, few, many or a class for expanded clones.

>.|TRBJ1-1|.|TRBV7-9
CASSLGQFEAFF
TGTGCCAGCAGCCTAGGACAGTTTGAAGCTTTCTTT
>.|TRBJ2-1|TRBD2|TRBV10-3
CAISEGTSVLGEQFF
TGTGCCATCAGTGAGGGTACTAGCGTCCTTGGGGAGCAGTTCTTC
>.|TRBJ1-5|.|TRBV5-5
CASSLGIVRNQPQHF
TGTGCCAGCAGCTTAGGCATTGTGAGGAATCAGCCCCAGCATTTT
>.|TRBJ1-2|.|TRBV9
CASSVRADTSGYTF
TGTGCCAGCAGCGTACGGGCGGACACGTCCGGCTACACCTTC
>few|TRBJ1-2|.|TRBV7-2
CASSELRYGYTF
TGTGCCAGCAGCGAGCTGCGGTATGGCTACACCTTC
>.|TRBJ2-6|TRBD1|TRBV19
CASRTGSGANVLTF
TGTGCCAGTAGGACAGGGTCTGGGGCCAACGTCCTGACTTTC
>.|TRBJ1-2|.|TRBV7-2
CASSPTGGLSGYTF
TGTGCCAGCAGCCCCACGGGGGGGTTATCTGGCTACACCTTC
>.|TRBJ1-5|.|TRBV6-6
CASSSQSTSQPQHF
TGTGCCAGCAGTTCCCAATCGACGAGTCAGCCCCAGCATTTT
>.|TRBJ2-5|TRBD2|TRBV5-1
CASSPRTSEETQYF
TGCGCCAGCAGCCCCCGGACTAGCGAAGAGACCCAGTACTTC
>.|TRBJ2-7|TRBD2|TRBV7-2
CASRKTSGGPSSYEQYF
TGTGCCAGCAGAAAGACTAGCGGGGGGCCCAGCTCCTACGAGCAGTACTTC
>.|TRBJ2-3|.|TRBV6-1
CASSEGGVSTDTQYF
TGTGCCAGCAGTGAAGGAGGGGTAAGCACAGATACGCAGTATTTT
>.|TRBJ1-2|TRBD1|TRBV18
CASSPQGAQDGYTF
TGTGCCAGCTCACCACAGGGGGCGCAGGATGGCTACACCTTC
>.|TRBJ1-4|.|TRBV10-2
CATRSVTNEKLFF
TGCGCCACTCGCTCAGTGACTAATGAAAAACTGTTTTTT
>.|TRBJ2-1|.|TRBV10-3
CAIVPNEQFF
TGTGCCATCGTACCCAATGAGCAGTTCTTC
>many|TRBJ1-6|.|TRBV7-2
CASSLVRTNNSPLHF
TGTGCCAGCAGCTTAGTCAGGACAAACAATTCACCCCTCCACTTT
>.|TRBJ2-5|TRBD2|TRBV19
CASSIGASGAETQYF
TGTGCCAGTAGTATTGGCGCTAGCGGGGCTGAGACCCAGTACTTC
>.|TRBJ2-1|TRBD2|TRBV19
CASSPSGGAYNEQFF
TGTGCCAGTAGTCCCAGCGGGGGGGCCTACAATGAGCAGTTCTTC
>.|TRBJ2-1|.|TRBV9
CASSVVRAGNYNEQFF
TGTGCCAGCAGCGTAGTGAGGGCAGGGAATTACAATGAGCAGTTCTTC
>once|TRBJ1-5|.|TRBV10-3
CAISPDGSNQPQHF
TGTGCCATTTCCCCGGACGGATCTAATCAGCCCCAGCATTTT
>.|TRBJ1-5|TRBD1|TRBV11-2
CASSPSGQERNSNQPQHF
TGTGCCAGCAGCCCCTCGGGACAGGAAAGAAATAGCAATCAGCCCCAGCATTTT
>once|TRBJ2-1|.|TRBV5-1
CASSLVGQGGGNEQFF
TGCGCCAGCAGCTTGGTGGGGCAGGGAGGGGGCAATGAGCAGTTCTTC
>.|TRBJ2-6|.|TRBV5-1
CASSGDSPSGANVLTF
TGCGCCAGCTCAGGGGACTCCCCCTCTGGGGCCAACGTCCTGACTTTC
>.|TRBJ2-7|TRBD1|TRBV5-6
CASSRGQGGAEQYF
TGTGCCAGCAGCAGGGGACAGGGGGGCGCCGAGCAGTACTTC
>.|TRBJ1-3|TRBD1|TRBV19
CASRKQGNSGNTIYF
TGTGCCAGTAGAAAACAGGGGAACTCTGGAAACACCATATATTTT
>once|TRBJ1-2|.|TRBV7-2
CASSLSTGGGYTF
TGTGCCAGCAGCTTAAGCACAGGCGGTGGCTACACCTTC
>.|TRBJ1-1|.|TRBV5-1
CASSLYGGNTEAFF
TGCGCCAGCAGCTTATACGGCGGGAACACTGAAGCTTTCTTT
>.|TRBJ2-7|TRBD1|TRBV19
CASRQGTGFYEQYF
TGTGCCAGCAGACAGGGGACAGGTTTCTACGAGCAGTACTTC
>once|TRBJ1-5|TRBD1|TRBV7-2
CASSLQGALSNQPQHF
TGTGCCAGCAGCCTACAGGGGGCGTTGAGCAATCAGCCCCAGCATTTT
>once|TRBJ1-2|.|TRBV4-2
CASSPGGVPDGYTF
TGTGCCAGCAGCCCTGGGGGGGTCCCGGATGGCTACACCTTC
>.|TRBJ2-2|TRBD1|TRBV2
CASRRQGNTGELFF
TGTGCCAGCAGGCGACAGGGGAACACCGGAGAGCTGTTTTTT
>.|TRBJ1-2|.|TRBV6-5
CASSYDPGNYGYTF
TGTGCCAGCAGTTACGATCCAGGGAACTATGGCTACACCTTC
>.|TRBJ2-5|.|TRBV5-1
CASSPSRGSQETQYF
TGCGCCAGCAGCCCCTCCCGGGGTTCTCAAGAGACCCAGTACTTC
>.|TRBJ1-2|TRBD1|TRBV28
CASSPYRDRAYGYTF
TGTGCCAGCAGTCCGTATAGGGACAGGGCCTATGGCTACACCTTC
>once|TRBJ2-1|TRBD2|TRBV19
CASSMRGTSGGFNNEQFF
TGTGCCAGTAGTATGCGGGGGACTAGCGGGGGGTTCAACAATGAGCAGTTCTTC
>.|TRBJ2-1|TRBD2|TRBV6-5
CASRVAGVVNEQFF
TGTGCCAGCAGGGTAGCGGGGGTCGTCAATGAGCAGTTCTTC
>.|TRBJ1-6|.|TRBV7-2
CASSLEVPNSPLHF
TGTGCCAGCAGCTTAGAGGTGCCGAATTCACCCCTCCACTTT
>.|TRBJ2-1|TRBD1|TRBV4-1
CASSRLGTGFYNEQFF
TGCGCCAGCAGCCGCCTTGGGACAGGGTTTTACAATGAGCAGTTCTTC
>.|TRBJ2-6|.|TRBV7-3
CASSRRSGPGANVLTF
TGTGCCAGCAGCAGAAGGTCTGGGCCTGGGGCCAACGTCCTGACTTTC
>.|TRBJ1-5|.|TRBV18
CASSPPSGQPQHF
TGTGCCAGCTCACCACCGTCGGGTCAGCCCCAGCATTTT
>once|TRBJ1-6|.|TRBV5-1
CASSQEGVYNSPLHF
TGCGCCAGCAGTCAGGAGGGGGTCTATAATTCACCCCTCCACTTT